This TCR beta chain was identified during a study of control samples from healthy donors and cancer patients. Germline lookup yields CDR1 ENHRY and CDR2 SYGVKD. The V segment lost 10 bases and the J segment 4 bases; nucleotides outside the gene matches: 11. The CDR3 has 14 amino acids. Some clones are missing from TCRdb's copy, which holds only in-frame ones; the method was immunoSEQ multiplex PCR. The sample holds 30,000 to 40,000 clones, approximately 82% seen once. Specimen: PBMCs. The chain couples TRBV10-3 to TRBJ2-3; TRBD1 agrees at 7 bases. The source of this sequence is a woman aged 60-70 years with lung cancer. This CDR3 is CATGPTGFADTQYF. The CDR3 nucleotides are TGTGCCACGGGGCCGACAGGGTTCGCAGATACGCAGTATTTT.